The entry that follows covers one TCR beta chain sequence. This record belongs to a study of T cells in Graves' hyperthyroidism and ophthalmopathy. Background on the study: The initial diagnosis was the point when peripheral blood was collected, ahead of any treatment.

CDR1 is MNHEY, CDR2 SMNVEV, per germline (reference sequence). There are 13 residues in the CDR3. The V and J ends lost 5 bases and 5 bases respectively, with 9 bases between them. Amplification of TCR beta CDR3 regions used RNA as the template. The study used the HTBI primer set for a first-round RT-PCR of the TCR CDR3. TCRdb ran MiXCR on the multiplex PCR reads and lists one entry per CDR3 protein. The top ten hold 13% to 15% of the sample, which has some 440,000 distinct CDR3 sequences, about 15% seen once. This TCR was recovered from a young woman with Graves' hyperthyroidism. The rearrangement joins TRBV27 to TRBJ2-2; D gene unclear. Sample: blood. CDR3 protein: CASSKMGTGELFF. The CDR3 region has the DNA TGTGCCAGCAGTAAGATGGGAACCGGGGAGCTGTTTTTT.